This T cell receptor (beta chain) was sequenced in a study of graft-versus-host responses after intestinal transplantation. Across the study: Among the recipients, transplants were multivisceral, liver-intestinal, or isolated intestinal. Induction using anti-thymocyte globulin, followed by tacrolimus and steroids for two to three years, was given to all recipients.

About this clone itself: What it recognizes is unknown.

Germline V gene sequence: CDR1 SGHNT, CDR2 YYREEE (reference sequence). The CDR3 is 17 residues long. Trimming shortened V by 0 bases and J by 2 bases, and 17 bases separated the two germline ends. Study-wide findings and caveats: Declining HvG levels early post-transplant were linked to peak circulating GvH clone levels.

Sequenced by immunoSEQ multiplex PCR; TCRdb stores in-frame clones only, minus some. This table holds roughly 73,000 clones, roughly 87% found once. This sequence originates from a human donor who was the organ donor for an intestinal transplant. The source material was unstimulated CD8+ T cells sorted from spleen or lymph node cells, sampled before transplant. The V call is TRBV5-4, the J call TRBJ2-5; possibly TRBD2 for D (5 bases). CDR3 DNA: TGTGCCAGCAGCTTGGTTGGCGAGACTACCCCGCAAGAGACCCAGTACTTC. As protein: CASSLVGETTPQETQYF.